This section outlines one T cell receptor (beta chain) sequence together with its context. J gave up 7 bases and V 8 bases, and 7 bases lay outside the gene matches. Germline loops: CDR1 SQVTM, CDR2 ANQGSEA. This CDR3 region has 11 residues. This entry belongs to a study of OX40 agonist ivuxolimab in advanced cancers. Sequencing used immunoSEQ multiplex PCR; TCRdb keeps in-frame clones, though not all of them. The sample carries some 15,000 clones, roughly 75% recorded once. The receptor was isolated from an adult with an advanced solid tumor such as melanoma, head and neck, liver or kidney cancer. This specimen consisted of CD4+ or CD8+ T cells sorted from blood, obtained in a trial of the OX40 agonist ivuxolimab. The chain carries TRBV29-1 and TRBJ2-7; 8 nucleotides line up with TRBD1. The CDR3 sequence is CSTGQGYEQYF. CDR3 sequence (DNA): TGCAGCACCGGACAGGGTTATGAGCAGTACTTC.